These T cell receptor beta chains were read from a single sample in a study of T cell repertoires in cytomegalovirus infection. TCRdb called the reads again in MiXCR, with one record for every CDR3 protein. The profile covers about 110,000 distinct CDR3 sequences, with roughly 9.1% appearing a single time and roughly 31% taken by the ten largest. These receptors have no identified antigens. The sequenced sample consisted of PBMCs, sequenced either directly or after in vitro stimulation (not recorded which). Receptor source: a human donor in good health (CMV status not recorded). Some clones in this sample may be carry-over from other donors' samples. Both conserved end residues are part of each CDR3. D genes are given only for firm matches. Not every row has a clone size; where given, it reads once, few, many or a size class.

TRBJ1-3	.	.	TRBV6-6	CASSYDWGSGNTIYF	TGTGCCAGCAGTTATGATTGGGGCTCTGGAAACACCATATATTTT
TRBJ2-2	many	TRBD2	TRBV7-2	CASSLGGADTGELFF	TGTGCCAGCAGCTTGGGAGGGGCGGACACCGGGGAGCTGTTTTTT
TRBJ2-3	many	.	TRBV7-2	CASSPTGARDTQYF	TGTGCCAGCAGCCCAACGGGAGCAAGGGATACGCAGTATTTT
TRBJ2-7	few	TRBD2	TRBV20-1	CSANSGIYEQYF	TGCAGTGCCAATAGCGGGATCTACGAGCAGTACTTC
TRBJ1-2	many	.	TRBV12-3/TRBV12-4	CASSLMRQVYGYTF	TGTGCCAGCAGTTTAATGCGACAGGTCTATGGCTACACCTTC
TRBJ1-6	few	TRBD1	TRBV2	CASSAGQGVSPLHF	TGTGCCAGCAGTGCCGGACAGGGGGTTTCACCCCTCCACTTT
TRBJ2-5	few	.	TRBV5-1	CASKQVLQETQYF	TGCGCCAGCAAGCAGGTTTTACAAGAGACCCAGTACTTC
TRBJ2-5	.	TRBD2	TRBV20-1	CSARGTSGQETQYF	TGCAGTGCTAGAGGGACTAGCGGCCAAGAGACCCAGTACTTC
TRBJ1-2	many	TRBD1	TRBV7-6	CASSLSTSGGVNYGYTF	TGTGCCAGCAGCTTATCTACATCAGGGGGGGTTAACTATGGCTACACCTTC
TRBJ2-1	many	.	TRBV12-3/TRBV12-4	CASSPQLGPNEQFF	TGTGCCAGCAGTCCGCAACTAGGGCCGAATGAGCAGTTCTTC
TRBJ2-4	few	TRBD1	TRBV7-9	CASSLGRDRNIQYF	TGTGCCAGCAGCTTAGGCCGGGACAGAAACATTCAGTACTTC
TRBJ2-1	.	TRBD1	TRBV2	CASKPGQEYNEQFF	TGTGCCAGCAAGCCGGGACAGGAGTACAATGAGCAGTTCTTC
TRBJ1-2	many	TRBD1	TRBV7-2	CASSTTGYYGYTF	TGTGCCAGCAGCACGACAGGGTACTATGGCTACACCTTC
TRBJ1-2	few	.	TRBV7-9	CASSLPQGLLSGYTF	TGTGCCAGCAGCTTACCACAGGGTCTTCTGAGCGGCTACACCTTC
TRBJ2-5	.	.	TRBV27	CASSLWDPPAQYF	TGTGCCAGCAGTTTATGGGACCCCCCAGCCCAGTACTTC
TRBJ1-4	few	TRBD1	TRBV11-3	CASSPFGTGEKLFF	TGTGCCAGCAGCCCCTTCGGGACAGGGGAAAAACTGTTTTTT
TRBJ1-2	many	.	TRBV7-8	CASSPTGGRNYGYTF	TGTGCCAGCAGCCCGACAGGAGGACGGAACTATGGCTACACCTTC
TRBJ1-1	many	.	TRBV12-3/TRBV12-4	CASSPRNTEAFF	TGTGCCAGCAGTCCACGGAACACTGAAGCTTTCTTT
TRBJ2-7	.	.	TRBV10-3	CAISATTGTYEQYF	TGTGCCATCAGTGCGACAACCGGGACCTACGAGCAGTACTTC
TRBJ1-1	.	.	TRBV7-2	CASSLGGAGMNTEAFF	TGTGCCAGCAGCTTAGGTGGAGCGGGGATGAACACTGAAGCTTTCTTT
TRBJ2-1	many	TRBD1	TRBV7-9	CASSLPGGPYNEQFF	TGTGCCAGCAGCTTACCAGGGGGCCCCTACAATGAGCAGTTCTTC
TRBJ1-1	many	TRBD1	TRBV20-1	CSARDRIHTEAFF	TGCAGTGCTAGGGACAGGATTCACACTGAAGCTTTCTTT
TRBJ1-1	few	.	TRBV25-1	CASSDSGTPTEAFF	TGTGCCAGCAGTGATTCCGGGACCCCCACTGAAGCTTTCTTT
TRBJ2-3	many	.	TRBV19	CASSTDLQDRVTDTQYF	TGTGCCAGTAGTACGGACCTCCAGGACCGCGTCACAGATACGCAGTATTTT
TRBJ2-1	many	.	TRBV12-5	CASGLLGLHGQFF	TGTGCTAGTGGTTTGCTGGGGTTGCATGGGCAGTTCTTC
TRBJ2-7	many	.	TRBV27	CASSLKPRVYEQYF	TGTGCCAGCAGTTTAAAGCCAAGAGTCTACGAGCAGTACTTC
TRBJ1-5	many	TRBD1	TRBV4-1	CASSQVSRQGEPQHF	TGCGCCAGCAGCCAAGTGTCGAGACAGGGAGAGCCCCAGCATTTT
TRBJ2-2	many	.	TRBV19	CASRYPGVNTGELFF	TGTGCCAGTCGTTACCCGGGCGTGAACACCGGGGAGCTGTTTTTT
TRBJ1-4	few	.	TRBV14	CASSQRRGFTNEKLFF	TGTGCCAGCAGCCAACGGAGGGGATTCACTAATGAAAAACTGTTTTTT
TRBJ1-1	many	TRBD1	TRBV5-4	CASSLDSRDRGRVFF	TGTGCCAGCAGCTTGGATAGCCGGGACAGGGGAAGGGTTTTCTTT
TRBJ2-1	many	TRBD2	TRBV7-9	CASSSSGSLGNEQFF	TGTGCCAGCAGCTCTAGCGGGAGCCTGGGGAATGAGCAGTTCTTC
TRBJ2-5	few	.	TRBV6-2/TRBV6-3	CASSGRKTQYF	TGTGCCAGCAGTGGGAGGAAGACCCAGTACTTC
TRBJ1-5	.	.	TRBV6-2/TRBV6-3	CASRLSGFHQPQHF	TGTGCCAGCAGGCTCAGCGGGTTTCATCAGCCCCAGCATTTT
TRBJ2-1	many	TRBD1	TRBV7-3	CASSTQGGNEQFF	TGTGCCAGCAGCACACAGGGGGGCAATGAGCAGTTCTTC
TRBJ1-1	.	.	TRBV11-2	CASSLDPGAFTEAFF	TGTGCCAGCAGCTTAGATCCGGGGGCTTTCACTGAAGCTTTCTTT
TRBJ2-7	few	TRBD2	TRBV7-2	CASSKGTSGRSEQYF	TGTGCCAGCAGCAAAGGGACTAGCGGGAGAAGCGAGCAGTACTTC
TRBJ2-3	few	TRBD2	TRBV7-6	CASSLSSGSVQYF	TGTGCCAGCAGCTTATCTAGCGGGAGCGTGCAGTATTTT
TRBJ2-2	.	.	TRBV7-9	CASSLETRLGGDTGEPFF	TGTGCCAGCAGCTTGGAAACTCGACTAGGAGGGGACACCGGGGAGCCGTTTTTT
TRBJ2-1	.	TRBD2	TRBV15	CATLAGESNEQFF	TGTGCCACCTTAGCGGGAGAAAGCAATGAGCAGTTCTTC
TRBJ2-1	.	.	TRBV27	CASSGTFNEQFF	TGTGCCAGCAGTGGGACCTTCAATGAGCAGTTCTTC